This note documents a single T cell receptor beta chain sequence. The data were produced by immunoSEQ multiplex PCR, yet TCRdb's version contains in-frame clones alone and is incomplete. Of about 260,000 clones listed, approximately 86% were seen once; the top ten hold 1.5% to 2%. The source of the sample is a study of blood T cell repertoires in COVID-19. This CDR3 is built from 15 residues. The V gene end was trimmed by 5 bases and the J gene end by 7 bases; junction bases not matched to a gene: 9. The germline gives CDR1 KGHDR, CDR2 SFDVKD. The source of this sequence is a young man with active or convalescent COVID-19. The sequencing input was peripheral blood. The chain carries TRBV24-1 and TRBJ2-1, with 8 bases that match TRBD2. CDR3 DNA sequence: TGTGCCACCAGTGCCCCAGCGGGGGAGGGGAATGAGCAGTTCTTC. As protein: CATSAPAGEGNEQFF.